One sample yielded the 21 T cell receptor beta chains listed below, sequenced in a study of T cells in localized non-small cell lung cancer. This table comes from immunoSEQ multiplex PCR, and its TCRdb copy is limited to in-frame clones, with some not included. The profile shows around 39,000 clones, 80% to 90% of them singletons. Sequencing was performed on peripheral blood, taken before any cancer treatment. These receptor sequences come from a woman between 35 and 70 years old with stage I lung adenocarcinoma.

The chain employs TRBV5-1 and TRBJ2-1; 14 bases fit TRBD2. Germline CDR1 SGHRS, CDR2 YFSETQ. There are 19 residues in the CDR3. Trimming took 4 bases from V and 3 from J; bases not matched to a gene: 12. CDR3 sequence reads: CASSPSHGLAGGLYNEQFF. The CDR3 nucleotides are TGCGCCAGCAGCCCCAGCCACGGACTAGCGGGAGGACTCTACAATGAGCAGTTCTTC.

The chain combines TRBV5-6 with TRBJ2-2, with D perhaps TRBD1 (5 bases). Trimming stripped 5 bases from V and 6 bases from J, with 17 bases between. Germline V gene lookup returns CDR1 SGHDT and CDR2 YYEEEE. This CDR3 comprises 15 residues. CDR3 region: CASSGAGYDPGELFF. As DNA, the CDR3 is TGTGCCAGCAGTGGGGCAGGGTATGACCCCGGGGAGCTGTTTTTT.

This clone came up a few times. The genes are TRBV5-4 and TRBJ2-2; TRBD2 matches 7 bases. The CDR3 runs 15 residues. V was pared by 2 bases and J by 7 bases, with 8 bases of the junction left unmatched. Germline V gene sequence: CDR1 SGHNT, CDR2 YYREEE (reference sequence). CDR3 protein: CASSLSGKRNGELFF. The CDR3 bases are TGTGCCAGCAGCTTAAGCGGGAAAAGGAACGGGGAGCTGTTTTTT. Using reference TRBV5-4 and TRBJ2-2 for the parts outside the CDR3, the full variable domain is ETGVTQSPTHLIKTRGQQVTLRCSSQSGHNTVSWYQQALGQGPQFIFQYYREEENGRGNFPPRFSGLQFPNYSSELNVNALELDDSALYLCASSLSGKRNGELFFGEGSRLTVL.

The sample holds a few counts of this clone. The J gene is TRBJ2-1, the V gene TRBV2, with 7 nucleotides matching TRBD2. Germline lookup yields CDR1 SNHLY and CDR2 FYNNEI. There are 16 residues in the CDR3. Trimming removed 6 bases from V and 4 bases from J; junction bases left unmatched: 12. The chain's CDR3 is CASRYGAGAAYNEQFF. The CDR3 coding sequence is TGTGCCAGCAGGTACGGTGCGGGAGCGGCGTACAATGAGCAGTTCTTC.

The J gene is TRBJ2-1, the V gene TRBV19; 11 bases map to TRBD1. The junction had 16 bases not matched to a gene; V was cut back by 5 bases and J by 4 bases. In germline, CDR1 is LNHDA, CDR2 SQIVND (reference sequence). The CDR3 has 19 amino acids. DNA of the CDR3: TGTGCCAGTAGTCCCTCAGCTACAGGGACAGGGGGGCCGTACAATGAGCAGTTCTTC. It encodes CASSPSATGTGGPYNEQFF.

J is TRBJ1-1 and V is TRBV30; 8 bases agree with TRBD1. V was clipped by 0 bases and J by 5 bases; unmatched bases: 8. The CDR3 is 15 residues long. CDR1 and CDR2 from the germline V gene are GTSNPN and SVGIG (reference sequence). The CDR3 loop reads CAWSVVGRGLTEAFF. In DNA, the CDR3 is TGTGCCTGGAGTGTTGTGGGCAGGGGGCTGACTGAAGCTTTCTTT.

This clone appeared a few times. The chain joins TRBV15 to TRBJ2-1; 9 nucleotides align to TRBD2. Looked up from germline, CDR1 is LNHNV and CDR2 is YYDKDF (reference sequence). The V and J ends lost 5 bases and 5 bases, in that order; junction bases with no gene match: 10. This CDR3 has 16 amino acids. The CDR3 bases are TGTGCCACCAGCGGACCACCTAGCGGGGCCAACAATGAGCAGTTCTTC. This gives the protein CATSGPPSGANNEQFF.

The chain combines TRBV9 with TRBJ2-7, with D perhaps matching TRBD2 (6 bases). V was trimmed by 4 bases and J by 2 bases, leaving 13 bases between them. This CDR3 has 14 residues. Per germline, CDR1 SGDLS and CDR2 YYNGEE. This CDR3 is CASSLGTHTYEQYF. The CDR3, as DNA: TGTGCCAGCAGCCTCGGGACTCACACCTACGAGCAGTACTTC.

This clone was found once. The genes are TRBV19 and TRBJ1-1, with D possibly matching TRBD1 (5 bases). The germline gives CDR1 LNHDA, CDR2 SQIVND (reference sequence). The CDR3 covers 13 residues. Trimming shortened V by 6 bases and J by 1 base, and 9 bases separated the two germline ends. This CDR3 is CASRGTANTEAFF. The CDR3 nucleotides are TGTGCCAGTAGGGGGACGGCGAACACTGAAGCTTTCTTT.

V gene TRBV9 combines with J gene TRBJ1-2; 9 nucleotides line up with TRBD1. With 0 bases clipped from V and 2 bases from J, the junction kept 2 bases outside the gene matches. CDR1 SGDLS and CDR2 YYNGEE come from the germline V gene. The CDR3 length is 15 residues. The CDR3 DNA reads TGTGCCAGCAGCGTAGGGGACAGGGTCAACTATGGCTACACCTTC. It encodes CASSVGDRVNYGYTF.

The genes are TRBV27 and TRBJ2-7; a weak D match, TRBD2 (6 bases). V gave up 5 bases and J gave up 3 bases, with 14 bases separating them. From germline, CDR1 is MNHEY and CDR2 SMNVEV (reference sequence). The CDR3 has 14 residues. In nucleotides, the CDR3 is TGTGCCAGCAGTCCCTTAGCGGCGGACTACGAGCAGTACTTC. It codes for CASSPLAADYEQYF.

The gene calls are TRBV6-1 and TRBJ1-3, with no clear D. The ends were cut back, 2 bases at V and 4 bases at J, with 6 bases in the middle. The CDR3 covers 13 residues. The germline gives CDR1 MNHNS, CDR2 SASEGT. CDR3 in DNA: TGTGCCAGCAGTGAATCAGGCGGAAACACCATATATTTT. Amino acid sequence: CASSESGGNTIYF.

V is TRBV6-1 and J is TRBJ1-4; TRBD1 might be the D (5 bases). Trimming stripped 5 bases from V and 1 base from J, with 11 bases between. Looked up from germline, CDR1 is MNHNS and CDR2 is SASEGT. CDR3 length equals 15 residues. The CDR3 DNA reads TGTGCCAGCAGTACCCAGGGCGGAACTAATGAAAAACTGTTTTTT. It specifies CASSTQGGTNEKLFF.

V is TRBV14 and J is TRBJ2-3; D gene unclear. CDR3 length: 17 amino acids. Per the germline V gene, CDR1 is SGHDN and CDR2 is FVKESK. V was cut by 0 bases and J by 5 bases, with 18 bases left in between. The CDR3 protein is CASSQDRYWIAQDTQYF. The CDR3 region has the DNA TGTGCCAGCAGCCAAGACAGGTACTGGATTGCCCAAGATACGCAGTATTTT.

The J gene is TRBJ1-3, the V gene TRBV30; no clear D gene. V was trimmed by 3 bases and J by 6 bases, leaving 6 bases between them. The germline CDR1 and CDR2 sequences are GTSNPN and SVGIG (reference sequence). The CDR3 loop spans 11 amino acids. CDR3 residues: CAWRPKNTIYF. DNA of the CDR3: TGTGCCTGGAGACCTAAAAACACCATATATTTT.

The CDR3 is CASRGTGGSYEQYF. The CDR3 region has the DNA TGTGCCAGCAGAGGGACAGGGGGCTCCTACGAGCAGTACTTC. V gene TRBV6-5 combines with J gene TRBJ2-7; 11 nucleotides align to TRBD1. CDR3 length: 14 residues. Trimming took 6 bases from V and 0 from J; bases not matched to a gene: 1. CDR1 and CDR2 from the germline V gene are MNHEY and SVGAGI.

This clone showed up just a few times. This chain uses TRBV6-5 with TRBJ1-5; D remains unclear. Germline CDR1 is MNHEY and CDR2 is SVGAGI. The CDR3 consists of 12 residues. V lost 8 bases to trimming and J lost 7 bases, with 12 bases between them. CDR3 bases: TGTGCCAGCTCTCCGCCTGGGCAGCCCCAGCATTTT. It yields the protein CASSPPGQPQHF.

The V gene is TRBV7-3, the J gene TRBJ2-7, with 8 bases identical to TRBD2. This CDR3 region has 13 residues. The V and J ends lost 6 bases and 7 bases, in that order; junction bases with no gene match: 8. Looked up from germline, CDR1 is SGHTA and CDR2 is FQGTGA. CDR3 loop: CASSPSGSGEQYF. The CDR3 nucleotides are TGTGCCAGCAGTCCGAGCGGGAGCGGAGAGCAGTACTTC. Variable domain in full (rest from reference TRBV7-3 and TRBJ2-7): GAGVSQTPSNKVTEKGKYVELRCDPISGHTALYWYRQSLGQGPEFLIYFQGTGAADDSGLPNDRFFAVRPEGSVSTLKIQRTERGDSAVYLCASSPSGSGEQYFGPGTRLTVT.

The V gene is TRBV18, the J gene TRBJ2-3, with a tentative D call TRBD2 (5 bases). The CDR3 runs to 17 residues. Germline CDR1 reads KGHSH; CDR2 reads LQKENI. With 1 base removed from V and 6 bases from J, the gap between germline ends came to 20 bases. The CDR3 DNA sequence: TGTGCCAGCTCACCACGGAATAGCGAGTCCTCGCGGGATACGCAGTATTTT. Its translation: CASSPRNSESSRDTQYF.

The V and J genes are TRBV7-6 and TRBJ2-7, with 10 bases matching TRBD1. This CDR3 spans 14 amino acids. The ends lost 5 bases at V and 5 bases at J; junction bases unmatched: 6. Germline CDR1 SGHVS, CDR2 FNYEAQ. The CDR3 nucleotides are TGTGCCAGCAGCCCCGACAGGGGGCCGGACGAGCAGTACTTC. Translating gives CASSPDRGPDEQYF.

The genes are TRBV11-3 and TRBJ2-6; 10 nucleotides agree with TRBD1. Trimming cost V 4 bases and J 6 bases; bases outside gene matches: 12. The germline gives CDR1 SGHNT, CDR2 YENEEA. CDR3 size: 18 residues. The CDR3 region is CASSSSSYGQGEANVLTF. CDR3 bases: TGTGCCAGCAGCTCGTCCTCTTACGGACAGGGGGAGGCCAACGTCCTGACTTTC.